This T cell receptor (beta chain) comes out of a study of cytomegalovirus exposure and HLA in healthy donors. No CMV serostatus entry exists for this donor. Study-wide results and caveats: The study flagged around 150 TCR beta chains as cytomegalovirus-associated. The authors reported that TCR beta sequences could predict HLA-A and HLA-B alleles. These predictions were accurate for most subjects in the first cohort.

Trimming stripped 5 bases from V and 0 bases from J, with 8 bases between. This CDR3 has 15 residues. CDR1 and CDR2 (germline): MNHEY, SVGAGI. As concerns this clone: Its antigen is undetermined.

Use of 60 Vbeta and 13 Jbeta primers characterized the PCR. Libraries were prepared by immunoSEQ multiplex PCR; TCRdb keeps only in-frame clonotypes and omits some of them. The sample has around 130,000 clones, about three quarters seen once. The specimen was PBMCs. This chain uses TRBV6-5 with TRBJ1-6; D uncertain. This clonotype originated in a human donor in good health. In DNA, the CDR3 is TGTGCCAGCAGTCTATCAAGCTCCTATAATTCACCCCTCCACTTT. This translates into CASSLSSSYNSPLHF.